The clone carrying this TCR beta chain has just a few counts. The antigen remains unidentified. The source of the sample is a study of human T cells and chemical hapten exposure. The overall study: Small volume differences among pooled libraries mainly caused per-sample TCR yield variation. Findings and limits, study-wide: TCRs exceeding 1 in 1000 frequency stayed unchanged with DPC sensitization.

The V segment lost 4 bases and the J segment 4 bases; nucleotides outside the gene matches: 10. CDR3 length: 15 residues. Germline V lookup: CDR1 SEHNR, CDR2 FQNEAQ (reference sequence). Using its own MiXCR run on the RACE reads, TCRdb lists one record per CDR3 protein. In the table there are about 340,000 distinct CDR3 sequences, around 7% of which are singletons. Time point noted: patch test 1, 2 weeks after DPC sensitization. Treatment indicated: therapeutic diphenylcyclopropenone sensitization with weekly scalp DPC. Patch tests were applied only after blood draws. Extraction of total RNA was performed on unfractionated whole blood.

The TCR originated in a young woman with alopecia areata. Some clones in this sample may be carry-over from other donors' samples. The source material was whole blood, sampled in connection with sensitization to the hapten diphenylcyclopropenone (DPC). The chain has TRBV7-9 and TRBJ2-7; 7 nucleotides match TRBD2. The CDR3 protein is CASSWEGTTGYEQYF. The CDR3, as DNA: TGTGCCAGCAGCTGGGAGGGAACCACAGGTTACGAGCAGTACTTC. The variable domain in full, with the rest retrieved from reference TRBV7-9 and TRBJ2-7, is DTGVSQNPRHKITKRGQNVTFRCDPISEHNRLYWYRQTLGQGPEFLTYFQNEAQLEKSRLLSDRFSAERPKGSFSTLEIQRTEQGDSAMYLCASSWEGTTGYEQYFGPGTRLTVT.